Below are 24 T cell receptor beta chains sequenced from a single sample in a study of T cell repertoires in cytomegalovirus infection. TCRdb used MiXCR to reprocess the reads, holding one entry per CDR3 protein. Here the sample spans about 250,000 distinct CDR3 sequences, roughly 6.5% being singletons. The sample was PBMCs. The receptors were sampled from a human donor in good health (CMV status not recorded). Some clones in this sample may be carry-over from other donors' samples.

This clonotype appeared many times. The J gene is TRBJ2-1, the V gene TRBV12-3 or TRBV12-4; D call uncertain. The CDR3 totals 16 residues. Trimming took off 5 bases at V and 0 bases at J, with 14 bases between the two ends. In nucleotides, the CDR3 is TGTGCCAGCAGTCCCCCTGGCCTCCACTCCTACAATGAGCAGTTCTTC. Translation gives CASSPPGLHSYNEQFF.

This chain uses TRBV28 with TRBJ1-2, with TRBD1 identical over 12 bases. The CDR3 has 15 residues. The V gene's germline CDR1 is MDHEN and CDR2 SYDVKM. J lost 8 bases, V lost 4 bases, and 8 bases had no gene match. CDR3 residues: CASSWGQGAAVGYTF. For the CDR3, the DNA is TGTGCCAGCAGTTGGGGACAGGGGGCGGCTGTCGGCTACACCTTC.

This clonotype was seen more than once but under ten times. The chain is built from TRBV20-1 and TRBJ1-5; D is possibly TRBD1 (5 bases). V lost 3 bases and J 4 bases, leaving 10 bases between the germline ends. Germline V gene sequence: CDR1 DFQATT, CDR2 SNEGSKA (reference sequence). This CDR3 contains 13 residues. The CDR3 DNA reads TGCAGTGCTAGGGGGCCGGGGAATCAGCCCCAGCATTTT. Translated: CSARGPGNQPQHF.

This sequence joins TRBV5-1 and TRBJ1-2; 8 bases fit TRBD1. Looked up from germline, CDR1 is SGHRS and CDR2 is YFSETQ. CDR3 length: 13 amino acids. After removal of 4 bases from V and 3 bases from J, the junction contained 2 bases not matched to a gene. The CDR3 region has the DNA TGCGCCAGCAGCAAACAGGGGGACTATGGCTACACCTTC. This encodes CASSKQGDYGYTF.

This clonotype occurred many times. The chain couples TRBV6-2 or TRBV6-3 to TRBJ2-1; D possibly corresponds to TRBD1 (6 bases). The CDR3 length is 11 residues. From germline, CDR1 is MNHEY and CDR2 SVGEGT. The ends were cut back, 4 bases at V and 10 bases at J, with 8 bases in the middle. CDR3 residues: CASSSTGEQFF. CDR3 DNA sequence: TGTGCCAGCAGTTCGACAGGAGAGCAGTTCTTC.

This chain joins TRBV6-2 or TRBV6-3 and TRBJ1-1; D unresolved. Germline CDR1 reads MNHEY; CDR2 reads SVGEGT. CDR3 length: 15 residues. Trimming stripped 6 bases from V and 1 base from J, with 15 bases between. DNA of the CDR3: TGTGCCAGCAGAAAGGCCCCGGGGAGGAACACTGAAGCTTTCTTT. Translation: CASRKAPGRNTEAFF.

This clonotype has only a few counts. The V gene is TRBV2, the J gene TRBJ1-2; a possible D gene is TRBD1 (5 bases). V was shortened by 4 bases and J by 2 bases, with 11 bases between the two germline ends. The CDR3 is 14 amino acids. CDR1 SNHLY and CDR2 FYNNEI come from the germline V gene. CDR3: CASSGPTVNYGYTF. In DNA form, the CDR3 reads TGTGCCAGCAGTGGTCCGACAGTAAACTATGGCTACACCTTC.

V usage is TRBV28 and J usage is TRBJ2-5; D gene uncertain. CDR3 length: 15 amino acids. The V gene lost 6 bases and the J gene lost 4 bases, with 18 bases spanning the gap. Per germline, CDR1 MDHEN and CDR2 SYDVKM. CDR3 coding DNA: TGTGCCAGCAGGTCAAATGAGCGCCTCGCAGAGACCCAGTACTTC. Translating gives CASRSNERLAETQYF. The variable domain in full, with the rest retrieved from reference TRBV28 and TRBJ2-5, is DVKVTQSSRYLVKRTGEKVFLECVQDMDHENMFWYRQDPGLGLRLIYFSYDVKMKEKGDIPEGYSVSREKKERFSLILESASTNQTSMYLCASRSNERLAETQYFGPGTRLLVL.

This clonotype showed up many times. V gene TRBV28 combines with J gene TRBJ1-4, with D tentatively TRBD1 (6 bases). V lost 5 bases to trimming and J lost 4 bases, with 14 bases between them. Germline V gene data show CDR1 as MDHEN and CDR2 as SYDVKM. CDR3 length equals 15 residues. CDR3: CASSDRTERNEKLFF. In nucleotides, the CDR3 is TGTGCCAGCAGTGACCGGACAGAGCGTAATGAAAAACTGTTTTTT.

This clonotype was seen ten or more times. This chain uses TRBV10-2 with TRBJ2-1; possible D gene TRBD1, 6 bases. This CDR3 region has 16 residues. In germline, CDR1 is WSHSY, CDR2 SAAADI. The V and J ends lost 2 bases and 7 bases respectively, with 18 bases between them. CDR3 nucleotides: TGCGCCAGCAGTGAGATATACAGGGCTGGTGGTAATGAGCAGTTCTTC. It is translated as CASSEIYRAGGNEQFF.

This chain uses TRBV6-1 with TRBJ2-2, with 9 bases that match TRBD2. V shed 10 bases, J shed 4 bases, and the junction held 16 bases outside the gene matches. CDR1 and CDR2 from the germline V gene are MNHNS and SASEGT. The CDR3 covers 17 residues. For the CDR3, the DNA is TGTGCCACTCAAGGAGGGTCGGGACTAGCTTCCACCGGGGAGCTGTTTTTT. This codes for CATQGGSGLASTGELFF.

This clonotype was seen repeatedly, ten times or more. This chain connects TRBV19 to TRBJ1-1; D ambiguous. Germline loops: CDR1 LNHDA, CDR2 SQIVND (reference sequence). The V and J ends lost 11 bases and 4 bases respectively, with 11 bases between them. The CDR3 runs 11 residues. For the CDR3, the DNA is TGTGCCTCCTTCAAGTTCACTGAAGCTTTCTTT. Amino acids: CASFKFTEAFF.

This clonotype showed up many times. V usage is TRBV7-2 and J usage is TRBJ2-7; 7 nucleotides agree with TRBD2. V gave up 4 bases and J gave up 2 bases; unmatched junction bases: 8. From germline, CDR1 is SGHTA and CDR2 FQGNSA. The CDR3 contains 15 residues. The CDR3 reads CASSSVAGVAYEQYF. CDR3 nucleotide sequence: TGTGCCAGCAGCTCCGTTGCGGGGGTCGCCTACGAGCAGTACTTC.

This clonotype was seen ten or more times. This chain links TRBV5-6 with TRBJ2-1; 9 nucleotides line up with TRBD1. V lost 2 bases to trimming and J lost 6 bases; unmatched junction nucleotides: 9. The germline V gene has CDR1 SGHDT and CDR2 YYEEEE. The CDR3 is made up of 16 amino acids. CDR3 nucleotide sequence: TGTGCCAGCAGCTTCCTGGGACAGGGTGGCATCAATGAGCAGTTCTTC. It codes for CASSFLGQGGINEQFF.

In this sample, this clonotype turned up many times. This rearrangement joins TRBV7-2 to TRBJ1-5; D call uncertain. CDR1 SGHTA and CDR2 FQGNSA come from the germline V gene. CDR3 size: 13 residues. Between the trimmed V and J ends, which lost 1 base and 5 bases, there was a span of 6 bases. Here the CDR3 DNA reads TGTGCCAGCAGCTTAGAACGGGATCAGCCCCAGCATTTT. It is translated as CASSLERDQPQHF.

This clonotype showed up many times. The chain combines TRBV12-5 with TRBJ2-3; possibly TRBD2 for D (6 bases). The germline CDR1 and CDR2 sequences are LGHNT and FRNRAP. This CDR3 region has 16 residues. Trimming took off 1 base at V and 1 base at J, with 12 bases between the two ends. CDR3 nucleotide sequence: TGTGCTAGTGGTTTGGAGGGAGGCCTTGGCACAGATACGCAGTATTTT. It encodes CASGLEGGLGTDTQYF.

This clonotype was detected ten times or more. J is TRBJ1-6 and V is TRBV7-2; D unresolved. The CDR3 is 13 residues long. Deletions cut 1 base from V and 7 bases from J, with 5 bases between. Germline V CDR1 and CDR2: SGHTA, FQGNSA. CDR3 residues: CASSLEGNSPLHF. In DNA, the CDR3 is TGTGCCAGCAGCTTAGAAGGAAATTCACCCCTCCACTTT.

This clonotype was picked up many times. In DNA, the CDR3 is TGTGCCAGCAGCTTAGCCGGGACAGGGTCCTACAATGAGCAGTTCTTC. Its translation is CASSLAGTGSYNEQFF. The rearrangement links TRBV7-7 to TRBJ2-1; 9 nucleotides align to TRBD1. V trimming: 0 bases; J trimming: 1 base; junction bases outside the gene matches: 1. This CDR3 contains 16 residues. The germline V gene encodes CDR1 SSHAT and CDR2 FNYEAQ (reference sequence).

This clonotype appeared many times. The J gene is TRBJ1-4, the V gene TRBV28; D unclear. The V gene lost 3 bases and the J gene lost 3 bases, with 14 bases spanning the gap. This CDR3 contains 16 residues. Germline V lookup: CDR1 MDHEN, CDR2 SYDVKM. The CDR3 region is CASSLRGLAANEKLFF. The DNA for the CDR3 is TGTGCCAGCAGTTTGCGGGGTTTGGCGGCTAATGAAAAACTGTTTTTT. Filled out from reference TRBV28 and TRBJ1-4, the complete variable domain reads DVKVTQSSRYLVKRTGEKVFLECVQDMDHENMFWYRQDPGLGLRLIYFSYDVKMKEKGDIPEGYSVSREKKERFSLILESASTNQTSMYLCASSLRGLAANEKLFFGSGTQLSVL.

This clonotype showed up many times. CDR3 residues: CATSRGGTGFEEKLFF. The CDR3 nucleotides are TGTGCCACCAGCAGAGGCGGGACGGGGTTTGAGGAAAAACTGTTTTTT. The chain couples TRBV15 to TRBJ1-4; possibly TRBD1 for D (5 bases). Germline V gene sequence: CDR1 LNHNV, CDR2 YYDKDF (reference sequence). This CDR3 region has 16 residues. Trimming cost V 1 base and J 8 bases, with 17 bases left between them.

This clonotype appeared many times. V and J are TRBV11-2 and TRBJ2-5, with D hard to call. V lost 3 bases and J lost 5, with 10 bases in between. Germline assignment: CDR1 SGHAT and CDR2 FQNNGV. The CDR3 has 13 amino acids. CDR3 sequence (DNA): TGTGCCAGCAGCTTCGAAGGTCGCGAGACCCAGTACTTC. This gives the protein CASSFEGRETQYF. Full variable domain (remainder filled in from reference TRBV11-2 and TRBJ2-5): EAGVAQSPRYKIIEKRQSVAFWCNPISGHATLYWYQQILGQGPKLLIQFQNNGVVDDSQLPKDRFSAERLKGVDSTLKIQPAKLEDSAVYLCASSFEGRETQYFGPGTRLLVL.

In its sample, this clonotype was seen many times. V usage is TRBV7-8 and J usage is TRBJ2-7; no reliable D call. The CDR3 length is 15 residues. V lost 5 bases to trimming and J lost 3 bases, with 17 bases between them. Germline CDR1 and CDR2: SGHVS and FQNEAQ. The DNA of the CDR3 is TGTGCCAGCAGCCCAAGGCCCTCACGGAACTACGAGCAGTACTTC. As protein: CASSPRPSRNYEQYF.

This clonotype was seen at least ten times. This sequence joins TRBV7-2 and TRBJ2-5; 9 positions agree with TRBD1. With V trimmed by 5 bases and J by 0 bases, 4 bases remained unmatched. The CDR3 consists of 15 residues. Per germline, CDR1 SGHTA and CDR2 FQGNSA. CDR3 coding DNA: TGTGCCAGCAGCGAGGGACAGGGCTACCAAGAGACCCAGTACTTC. The encoded protein is CASSEGQGYQETQYF. Full variable domain (remainder filled in from reference TRBV7-2 and TRBJ2-5): GAGVSQSPSNKVTEKGKDVELRCDPISGHTALYWYRQSLGQGLEFLIYFQGNSAPDKSGLPSDRFSAERTGGSVSTLTIQRTQQEDSAVYLCASSEGQGYQETQYFGPGTRLLVL.

This chain uses TRBV29-1 with TRBJ2-7; 10 bases map to TRBD1. V was clipped by 8 bases and J by 3 bases; unmatched bases: 34. This CDR3 is built from 22 residues. Germline assignment: CDR1 SQVTM and CDR2 ANQGSEA. CDR3 sequence reads: CSLQGGTGERPTPQSGDYEQYF. CDR3 DNA: TGCAGCCTACAGGGGGGGACAGGGGAACGCCCGACACCCCAGTCAGGGGACTACGAGCAGTACTTC.